This T cell receptor (beta chain) originates from a study of blood T cells in healthy people across ages. Alongside a J-beta primer mix, a sample-barcoded 5' primer served in a second PCR lasting about 7 to 11 cycles. TCRdb processed the 5' RACE reads anew with MiXCR; each CDR3 protein has one entry. Of over 500,000 distinct CDR3 sequences listed, approximately 52% are singletons. V lost 0 bases, J lost 6 bases, and 12 bases lay in between. Germline values: CDR1 DFQATT, CDR2 SNEGSKA (reference sequence). This CDR3 has 14 residues. V usage is TRBV20-1 and J usage is TRBJ2-1; either TRBD1 or TRBD2 may supply D (5 bases each). Source material: blood. This clonotype was sampled from an elderly woman in good health. The CDR3 DNA reads as TGCAGTGCTAGAGATTCCGGGACGATCAATGAGCAGTTCTTC. Amino acid sequence: CSARDSGTINEQFF.